The next 6 T cell receptor beta chains were all read from a single sample in a study of T-cell reconstitution after alpha-beta-depleted transplantation in children. This sample's TCRbeta library carried unique molecular identifier barcodes. MiXCR, applied by TCRdb to the PCR reads, yields one record per CDR3 protein. Counted here are about a million distinct CDR3 sequences, roughly 31% occurring once; the ten biggest clones make up over 25%. Sample: PBMCs, mostly from graft donor cells, taken 360 days after TCRalphabeta/CD19-depleted stem cell transplant. The receptors were sampled from a boy less than two years old who had a stem cell transplant for SCID, so the T cells may come from the graft donor.

This clonotype was seen ten or more times. V and J are TRBV9 and TRBJ2-1; D is unresolved. This CDR3 spans 14 amino acids. V was clipped by 2 bases and J by 1 base, with 7 bases between them. Germline V CDR1 and CDR2: SGDLS, YYNGEE. The CDR3 spells CASSVTSSYNEQFF. CDR3 DNA: TGTGCCAGCAGCGTTACCTCTTCCTACAATGAGCAGTTCTTC.

This clonotype was recorded a few times. One junction end disagrees with the germline gene, perhaps due to a read error. This rearrangement joins TRBV28 to TRBJ2-5; D is unresolved. Germline lookup yields CDR1 MDHEN and CDR2 SYDVKM. CDR3 length: 14 amino acids. The CDR3 bases are TGTGCCAGCAGTTTATTTCTAACCCAAAAGACCCAGTACTTC. This translates into CASSLFLTQKTQYF.

The chain recombines TRBV10-3 with TRBJ2-1; 9 nucleotides align to TRBD1. Trimming took 8 bases from V and 8 from J; bases not matched to a gene: 13. This CDR3 is 15 amino acids long. Germline V gene lookup returns CDR1 ENHRY and CDR2 SYGVKD. Written as DNA, the CDR3 is TGTGCCATCCGACTTTTGGGGACAGGGTCCGATGAGCAGTTCTTC. Translation gives CAIRLLGTGSDEQFF.

A few counts support this clonotype. V usage is TRBV5-1 and J usage is TRBJ1-1; tentative D call: TRBD1 (6 bases). This CDR3 has 16 residues. CDR1 is SGHRS, CDR2 YFSETQ, per germline. V was cut by 5 bases and J by 6 bases, with 23 bases left in between. CDR3 coding DNA: TGCGCCAGCAGGTGGGGGGGGCTAGGTCTTAACGCTGAAGCTTTCTTT. It translates to CASRWGGLGLNAEAFF.

This clonotype was detected a few times. This sequence joins TRBV6-4 and TRBJ1-2, with unresolved D. Between the trimmed V and J ends, which lost 5 bases and 0 bases, there was a span of 16 bases. The CDR3 extends over 16 amino acids. CDR1 and CDR2 (germline): MRHNA, SNTAGT. The CDR3 region is CASSPEHGAPNYGYTF. CDR3 DNA: TGTGCCAGCAGTCCCGAGCATGGTGCTCCTAACTATGGCTACACCTTC.

This rearrangement joins TRBV5-8 to TRBJ1-6; maybe TRBD1 (6 bases). Trimming removed 4 bases at V and 4 bases at J, with 15 bases between. Germline V CDR1 and CDR2: SGHTS, YDEGEE. CDR3 length: 16 amino acids. Here the CDR3 DNA reads TGTGCCAGCAGCCTTTCGGGCAGGGGATATAATTCACCCCTCCACTTT. Translated: CASSLSGRGYNSPLHF.